The next 11 T cell receptor beta chains were all read from a single sample in a study of early T cells in non-severe SARS-CoV-2 infection. MiXCR, run by TCRdb on the 5' RACE reads, gives a single entry per CDR3 protein. The sample contains about 110,000 distinct CDR3 sequences, 9.5% to 13% of which appear only once. Sequenced material: whole blood. All receptors derive from an adult who was a healthcare worker with PCR-confirmed SARS-CoV-2 infection or an uninfected control (not recorded which).

In its sample, this clonotype was seen a few times. The V call is TRBV10-2, the J call TRBJ2-5, with TRBD2 identical over 15 bases. CDR1 is WSHSY, CDR2 SAAADI, per germline. The CDR3 is 18 residues long. Trimming cost V 5 bases and J 5 bases; bases outside gene matches: 12. DNA for the CDR3: TGCGCCAGCAGTCCTCTCCCGGGACTAGCGGGAGGTACGGAGACCCAGTACTTC. It specifies CASSPLPGLAGGTETQYF.

The V call is TRBV28, the J call TRBJ1-5; D unclear. The germline CDR1 and CDR2 sequences are MDHEN and SYDVKM. This CDR3 contains 12 residues. Trimming shortened V by 7 bases and J by 5 bases, and 9 bases separated the two germline ends. The CDR3 nucleotides are TGTGCCAGCACCGCAAGGTATCAGCCCCAGCATTTT. Translated, it gives CASTARYQPQHF.

This clonotype showed up just a few times. V is TRBV2 and J is TRBJ1-5, with D perhaps TRBD1 (6 bases). Between the trimmed V and J ends, which lost 6 bases and 3 bases, there was a span of 15 bases. From germline, CDR1 is SNHLY and CDR2 FYNNEI. The length of the CDR3 is 15 residues. For the CDR3, the DNA is TGTGCCAGCAGCGCTCACAGGGTGATCAATCAGCCCCAGCATTTT. Translation: CASSAHRVINQPQHF. Based on the CDR3 plus reference TRBV2 and TRBJ1-5, the full variable domain is EPEVTQTPSHQVTQMGQEVILRCVPISNHLYFYWYRQILGQKVEFLVSFYNNEISEKSEIFDDQFSVERPDGSNFTLKIRSTKLEDSAMYFCASSAHRVINQPQHFGDGTRLSIL.

The chain employs TRBV6-5 and TRBJ2-3, with a weak D call TRBD1 (6 bases). The ends were cut back, 8 bases at V and 11 bases at J, with 26 bases in the middle. The CDR3 is 15 amino acids. Germline V gene data show CDR1 as MNHEY and CDR2 as SVGAGI. The CDR3 protein is CASRMGAASPWEQYF. The DNA for the CDR3 is TGTGCCAGCCGAATGGGGGCAGCGTCGCCCTGGGAGCAGTATTTT.

The table lists this clonotype with a few counts. The rearrangement links TRBV1 to TRBJ2-7. TRBV1 constitutes a pseudogene. This CDR3 region has 16 residues. Here the CDR3 reads CTSRIHPCPSSYEQYF. The CDR3 coding sequence is TGCACCAGCAGGATCCATCCGTGCCCGAGCTCCTACGAGCAGTACTTC.

This clonotype was detected only a few times. The gene calls are TRBV4-1 and TRBJ2-4, with 12 bases identical to TRBD2. V shed 3 bases, J shed 14 bases, and the junction held 5 bases outside the gene matches. Germline V gene data show CDR1 as MGHRA and CDR2 as YSYEKL. This CDR3 contains 13 residues. Here the CDR3 DNA reads TGCGCCAGCAGCCAGGGGCCTAGCGGGGGGGAGTACTTC. Translated, it gives CASSQGPSGGEYF.

This clonotype turned up a few times. The rearrangement links TRBV20-1 to TRBJ2-7, with 12 bases lining up with TRBD1. The CDR3 totals 13 residues. Germline V gene sequence: CDR1 DFQATT, CDR2 SNEGSKA (reference sequence). V gave up 3 bases and J gave up 7 bases; unmatched junction bases: 4. Here the CDR3 DNA reads TGCAGTGCTAGGGGGGACAGGGGGCGTGAGCAGTACTTC. Protein product: CSARGDRGREQYF.

This clonotype was observed many times. This sequence joins TRBV20-1 and TRBJ1-3, with D perhaps matching TRBD1 (6 bases). Germline-derived CDR1 and CDR2 are DFQATT and SNEGSKA (reference sequence). V gave up 2 bases and J gave up 0 bases, with 17 bases separating them. The CDR3 sequence is 17 residues long. The chain's CDR3 is CSARFGTPKHSGNTIYF. The CDR3 DNA sequence: TGCAGTGCTAGATTCGGGACACCCAAACACTCTGGAAACACCATATATTTT.

This clonotype was picked up many times. For the CDR3, the DNA is TGTGCCAGCAGTTTAATCCCAACTAATGAAAAACTGTTTTTT. This gives the protein CASSLIPTNEKLFF. This chain joins TRBV27 and TRBJ1-4; D gene unclear. Trimming took off 2 bases at V and 0 bases at J, with 4 bases between the two ends. The CDR3 is 14 amino acids. Germline CDR1 MNHEY, CDR2 SMNVEV (reference sequence). Full variable domain (outside the CDR3, taken from reference TRBV27 and TRBJ1-4): EAQVTQNPRYLITVTGKKLTVTCSQNMNHEYMSWYRQDPGLGLRQIYYSMNVEVTDKGDVPEGYKVSRKEKRNFPLILESPSPNQTSLYFCASSLIPTNEKLFFGSGTQLSVL.

The J gene is TRBJ2-1, the V gene TRBV3-1; tentative D call: TRBD1 (6 bases). Trimming took off 1 base at V and 15 bases at J, with 25 bases between the two ends. CDR1 and CDR2 (germline): LGHDT, YNNKEL (reference sequence). The CDR3 contains 16 residues. DNA for the CDR3: TGTGCCAGCAGCCAAGTCCTCGGTTCAGGGACAACCTCCATGTTCTTC. This encodes CASSQVLGSGTTSMFF.

This clonotype was observed many times. For the CDR3, the DNA is TGTGCCAGCAGCCCCCGCAGAACCTCTAATGAAAAACTGTTTTTT. Protein: CASSPRRTSNEKLFF. This chain links TRBV11-2 with TRBJ1-4; D is uncertain. V was clipped by 5 bases and J by 3 bases, with 13 bases between them. CDR3 length: 15 amino acids. CDR1 SGHAT and CDR2 FQNNGV come from the germline V gene.